A selection of T cell receptor beta chains follows, all from one sample in a study of chemoradiotherapy in HPV16-positive cancers. The table came from immunoSEQ multiplex PCR; TCRdb's copy has only in-frame clones and leaves some out. This table has about 6,200 clones, roughly 83% appearing once. The material sequenced was tumor tissue, taken from a patient who underwent chemoradiotherapy. The receptors derive from a human donor with HPV-associated anogenital cancer. Both conserved end residues are part of each CDR3.

j_call: TRBJ1-1; v_call: TRBV11-2; cdr3_aa: CASSLAAGGYTEAFF
j_call: TRBJ2-3; v_call: TRBV5-8; cdr3_aa: CASSLNGGSSDTQYF
j_call: TRBJ2-2; v_call: TRBV19; cdr3_aa: CASTKTRLAGGPSGELFF
j_call: TRBJ2-3; v_call: TRBV10-3; cdr3_aa: CAISATPVGSERELFTDTQYF
j_call: TRBJ1-6; v_call: TRBV9; cdr3_aa: CASSPSDRNNSPLHF
j_call: TRBJ2-6; v_call: TRBV5-6; cdr3_aa: CASSLTEVGANVLTF
j_call: TRBJ1-1; v_call: TRBV29-1; cdr3_aa: CSVGGVLGNWEAFF
j_call: TRBJ1-4; v_call: TRBV6-1; cdr3_aa: CASMGQLATNEKLFF
j_call: TRBJ2-5; v_call: TRBV5-1; cdr3_aa: CASSPSGQETQYF
j_call: TRBJ2-2; v_call: TRBV5-1; cdr3_aa: CASSLDVWNTGELFF
j_call: TRBJ1-1; v_call: TRBV11-2; cdr3_aa: CASSQGAGTEAFF
j_call: TRBJ2-4; v_call: TRBV6-5; cdr3_aa: CASSNRTVAKNIQYF
j_call: TRBJ2-3; v_call: TRBV28; cdr3_aa: CASSLGDTQYF
j_call: TRBJ2-1; v_call: TRBV6-6; cdr3_aa: CASSYGLAGNNEQFF
j_call: TRBJ2-7; v_call: TRBV5-6; cdr3_aa: CASSLGVRQGNHEQYF
j_call: TRBJ1-6; v_call: TRBV2; cdr3_aa: CASSGTVNNSPLHF
j_call: TRBJ2-7; v_call: TRBV9; cdr3_aa: CASSPSGGAVYEQYF
j_call: TRBJ2-7; v_call: TRBV29-1; cdr3_aa: CSVEDRFSPPGEQYF